Listed here are 7 T cell receptor beta chains from one sample, sequenced in a study of blood T cells in healthy people across ages. Primed by a sample-barcoded 5' primer and a J-beta primer mix, a second PCR proceeded for 7 to 11 cycles. Each CDR3 protein is one row after TCRdb ran MiXCR on the 5' RACE reads. Of hundreds of thousands of distinct CDR3 sequences listed, about 20% are singletons. What was sequenced was blood. These receptors all come from a man in his sixties or seventies in good health.

A few counts support this clonotype. This chain connects TRBV29-1 to TRBJ1-1, with unresolved D. The CDR3 contains 12 residues. The germline V gene has CDR1 SQVTM and CDR2 ANQGSEA. V was clipped by 7 bases and J by 5 bases, with 14 bases between them. The DNA of the CDR3 is TGCAGCGGGCTGGCAGCGGGGACTGAAGCTTTCTTT. Its translation: CSGLAAGTEAFF.

This chain links TRBV10-3 with TRBJ1-4; maybe TRBD1 (5 bases). Trimming pared 11 bases from V and 4 bases from J, leaving 14 bases between. The CDR3 spans 13 residues. CDR1 ENHRY and CDR2 SYGVKD come from the germline V gene. The CDR3 here is CAARGSDNEKLFF. The CDR3 DNA reads as TGTGCCGCCCGGGGCAGCGATAATGAAAAACTGTTTTTT.

This sequence joins TRBV9 and TRBJ2-1; TRBD2 matches 9 bases. Unmatched junction bases numbered 2, after V lost 0 bases and J lost 4 bases. Germline values: CDR1 SGDLS, CDR2 YYNGEE. The CDR3 is made up of 15 amino acids. CDR3 DNA sequence: TGTGCCAGCAGCGTAGAAGCGGGGGGATACAATGAGCAGTTCTTC. Translating it yields CASSVEAGGYNEQFF.

This clonotype was observed a few times. The V gene is TRBV29-1, the J gene TRBJ2-3; the match to TRBD2 covers 7 bases. The V and J ends lost 3 bases and 6 bases, in that order; junction bases with no gene match: 9. The CDR3 length is 14 residues. Germline loops: CDR1 SQVTM, CDR2 ANQGSEA. CDR3 residues: CSVERKLATDTQYF. The CDR3 DNA reads TGCAGCGTTGAGAGAAAACTAGCGACCGATACGCAGTATTTT.

This rearrangement joins TRBV6-6 to TRBJ1-1, with D hard to call. V was clipped by 8 bases and J by 8 bases, with 12 bases between them. From germline, CDR1 is MNHNY and CDR2 SVGAGI (reference sequence). This CDR3 has 11 amino acids. The CDR3 region is CASDSGREAFF. The DNA for the CDR3 is TGTGCCAGCGACTCGGGAAGGGAAGCTTTCTTT.

This clonotype was found many times. The chain couples TRBV24-1 to TRBJ2-2; TRBD1 matches 8 bases. The V segment lost 4 bases and the J segment 1 base; nucleotides outside the gene matches: 4. This CDR3 contains 16 residues. Germline V gene sequence: CDR1 KGHDR, CDR2 SFDVKD. CDR3 sequence reads: CATSDETGVNTGELFF. The DNA of the CDR3 is TGTGCCACCAGTGACGAGACAGGGGTGAACACCGGGGAGCTGTTTTTT.

This chain connects TRBV29-1 to TRBJ1-2; D gene unclear. Germline values: CDR1 SQVTM, CDR2 ANQGSEA. There are 10 residues in the CDR3. V was clipped by 4 bases and J by 11 bases, with 11 bases between them. The CDR3 protein is CSVGVGGYTF. The CDR3 DNA sequence: TGCAGCGTTGGAGTAGGTGGTTACACCTTC.